Given below is one TCR beta chain in context. Its antigen remains unidentified. PCR primers comprised 60 Vbeta and 13 Jbeta primers. This table comes from immunoSEQ multiplex PCR, and its TCRdb copy is limited to in-frame clones, with some not included. The repertoire includes nearly 200,000 clones, 75% to 90% of them detected once, and around 1.2% sits in the top ten. The data derive from a study of cytomegalovirus exposure and HLA in healthy donors. Per germline, CDR1 SGHNT and CDR2 YYREEE (reference sequence). Trimming pared 4 bases from V and 2 bases from J, leaving 15 bases between. The CDR3 contains 15 residues. Points from the study as a whole: For most TCR beta V segments, an earlier analysis put the productive rate at about 90% or about 30% of the time. Sequencing likely produced, as an artifact, a cluster of highly shared sequence variants. Later, an analysis showed that TCR beta chains associated with HLA were more clonally expanded than others that were equally common.

Samples came from healthy bone marrow donors. This TCR derives from a young man in good health and CMV-seronegative. The J gene is TRBJ2-5, the V gene TRBV5-4; a possible D gene is TRBD1 (6 bases). The sequencing input was PBMCs. The CDR3 is CASSARTVFQETQYF. CDR3 DNA: TGTGCCAGCAGCGCACGGACAGTCTTTCAAGAGACCCAGTACTTC.